The rows below give T cell receptor beta chains drawn from one sample of a study of T cell responses to AZD1222 COVID-19 vaccine. The protocol was immunoSEQ multiplex PCR, while the TCRdb copy is restricted to in-frame clones and leaves out a portion. Of over 130,000 clones detected, around 88% appear once; the ten largest clones hold 3% to 4.5%. The sequencing here drew on peripheral blood, taken on day 0 of AZD1222 vaccination. The source is an adult in good health. CDR3s include the opening cysteine and the closing phenylalanine or tryptophan. A D gene is named only where the DNA matches it firmly. The size of a clone is reported for some rows only, either as once, few or many, or as a class for expanded clones.

clone_size	d_call	v_call	j_call	cdr3_aa	cdr3_nt
NA	TRBD1	TRBV27	TRBJ1-5	CATGQGVSNQPQHF	TGTGCCACTGGACAGGGCGTTAGCAATCAGCCCCAGCATTTT
NA	NA	TRBV29-1	TRBJ1-1	CSVGRGGTEAFF	TGCAGCGTTGGCCGGGGAGGCACTGAAGCTTTCTTT
NA	NA	TRBV28	TRBJ1-4	CASSGGGRLNEKLFF	TGTGCCAGCAGTGGCGGGGGACGGCTTAATGAAAAACTGTTTTTT
NA	TRBD2	TRBV19	TRBJ2-6	CASRSRGGTGANVLTF	TGTGCCAGTAGATCCCGCGGGGGGACTGGGGCCAACGTCCTGACTTTC
NA	NA	TRBV6-2/TRBV6-3	TRBJ1-4	CASSRGPVELFF	TGTGCCAGCAGCCGGGGCCCGGTAGAACTGTTTTTT
NA	TRBD1	TRBV24-1	TRBJ1-5	CATSDSDRGRDNQPQHF	TGTGCCACCAGTGATTCCGACAGGGGGCGTGACAATCAGCCCCAGCATTTT
NA	NA	TRBV7-9	TRBJ1-2	CASSLGADYGYTF	TGTGCCAGCAGCTTAGGGGCAGACTATGGCTACACCTTC
NA	NA	TRBV25-1	TRBJ2-6	CATGRIDGANVLTF	TGTGCCACTGGACGGATAGATGGGGCCAACGTCCTGACTTTC
NA	NA	TRBV6-1	TRBJ2-7	CASSESISEYF	TGTGCCAGCAGTGAATCAATTTCCGAGTACTTC
few	NA	TRBV5-4	TRBJ2-2	CASSLWQGGTGELFF	TGTGCCAGCAGCTTGTGGCAGGGAGGCACCGGGGAGCTGTTTTTT
NA	TRBD1	TRBV11-2	TRBJ1-3	CASSLESTGVFAGNTIYF	TGTGCCAGCAGCTTAGAAAGTACAGGGGTATTTGCTGGAAACACCATATATTTT
NA	TRBD1	TRBV5-1	TRBJ2-2	CASSLRQGDPGELFF	TGCGCCAGCAGCTTGCGTCAGGGGGACCCCGGGGAGCTGTTTTTT
NA	NA	TRBV2	TRBJ1-6	CASRAVVLDSPLHF	TGTGCCAGCAGGGCTGTTGTCTTGGATTCACCCCTCCACTTT
once	NA	TRBV14	TRBJ2-4	CASSQSALAKNIQYF	TGTGCCAGCAGCCAGTCGGCTCTAGCCAAAAACATTCAGTACTTC
once	NA	TRBV6-2/TRBV6-3	TRBJ1-5	CASSGPNNQPQHF	TGTGCCAGCAGCGGGCCCAACAATCAGCCCCAGCATTTT
NA	NA	TRBV7-3	TRBJ1-2	CASSPRAGGNYGYTF	TGTGCCAGCAGCCCTCGGGCGGGCGGGAACTATGGCTACACCTTC
NA	NA	TRBV10-3	TRBJ2-5	CAISVEETQYF	TGTGCCATCAGTGTTGAAGAGACCCAGTACTTC
NA	NA	TRBV19	TRBJ1-3	CASCVGNSGNTIYF	TGTGCCAGTTGTGTGGGCAACTCTGGAAACACCATATATTTT
NA	NA	TRBV18	TRBJ1-2	CASSSDGGLGGYTF	TGTGCCAGCTCATCGGACGGCGGTCTGGGAGGCTACACCTTC
NA	NA	TRBV4-2	TRBJ1-1	CASSQDRGDAFF	TGTGCCAGCAGCCAAGATAGGGGGGACGCTTTCTTT
NA	NA	TRBV6-5	TRBJ1-3	CASSYSPGRQHTIYF	TGTGCCAGCAGTTACTCTCCTGGACGTCAACACACCATATATTTT
NA	TRBD2	TRBV9	TRBJ2-2	CASSVVPASSGFTGELFF	TGTGCCAGCAGCGTAGTTCCTGCGTCTAGCGGATTCACCGGGGAGCTGTTTTTT
NA	TRBD2	TRBV12-5	TRBJ2-1	CASGSTGLAGFGNEQFF	TGTGCTAGTGGTTCCACGGGACTAGCGGGATTTGGAAATGAGCAGTTCTTC
NA	NA	TRBV6-2/TRBV6-3	TRBJ2-1	CASSSSDGGAGEQFF	TGTGCCAGCAGCTCAAGCGATGGGGGGGCGGGGGAGCAGTTCTTC
few	TRBD1	TRBV27	TRBJ1-5	CASSLGQGPNQPQHF	TGTGCCAGCAGTCTGGGACAGGGACCCAATCAGCCCCAGCATTTT
NA	TRBD2	TRBV25-1	TRBJ2-5	CASSGSGGRYETQYF	TGTGCCAGCAGTGGGAGCGGGGGCAGGTACGAGACCCAGTACTTC
NA	NA	TRBV5-4	TRBJ1-1	CASSLGGRAIAFF	TGTGCCAGCAGCTTGGGGGGGCGCGCGATAGCTTTCTTT